These T cell receptor beta chains were read from a single sample in a study of blood T cells in healthy people across ages. MiXCR, applied by TCRdb to the 5' RACE reads, yields one record per CDR3 protein. The table lists around 500,000 distinct CDR3 sequences, about 26% of them singletons. This sample was also put to use in a study of T cells of mothers and their children.

The sequenced sample was blood. These receptors were obtained from a boy aged 2-15 years in good health. The CDR3 runs from the conserved cysteine through the conserved F or W. The order of the fields is clone size, D gene, V gene, J gene, CDR3 DNA, CDR3 protein. D genes are given only for firm matches. A row's size may be missing; if present it is once, few, many or a size class.

abundance: few; d_gene: TRBD2; v_gene: TRBV9; j_gene: TRBJ2-1; CDR3nt: TGTGCCAGCAGCGCTCCGGGACTAGCGGGAGTCGGCCTCAATGAGCAGTTCTTC; CDR3aa: CASSAPGLAGVGLNEQFF
abundance: few; d_gene: TRBD1; v_gene: TRBV3-1; j_gene: TRBJ2-7; CDR3nt: TGTGCCAGCAGCCGACAGGGGTGGCAGGAGCAGTACTTC; CDR3aa: CASSRQGWQEQYF
abundance: -; d_gene: -; v_gene: TRBV6-5; j_gene: TRBJ1-2; CDR3nt: TGTGCCAGCAGTTCCTCACAGGGTATCACCTACACCTTC; CDR3aa: CASSSSQGITYTF
abundance: -; d_gene: TRBD1; v_gene: TRBV20-1; j_gene: TRBJ2-7; CDR3nt: TGCAGTGCTAGGGGGTCGCGCCGGGACAGCTTCTCCTACGAGCAGTACTTC; CDR3aa: CSARGSRRDSFSYEQYF
abundance: few; d_gene: TRBD1; v_gene: TRBV3-1; j_gene: TRBJ2-7; CDR3nt: TGTGCCAGCAGCCCCGGGACAGGGAAGAGCGAGCAGTACTTC; CDR3aa: CASSPGTGKSEQYF
abundance: -; d_gene: TRBD1; v_gene: TRBV19; j_gene: TRBJ1-4; CDR3nt: TGTGCCAGTAGTACCTCCCGGGACAGGTCTGAAAAACTGTTTTTT; CDR3aa: CASSTSRDRSEKLFF
abundance: many; d_gene: -; v_gene: TRBV28; j_gene: TRBJ1-1; CDR3nt: TGTGCCAGCAGCCTTCTGAACACTGAAGCTTTCTTT; CDR3aa: CASSLLNTEAFF
abundance: -; d_gene: TRBD2; v_gene: TRBV4-3; j_gene: TRBJ2-1; CDR3nt: TGCGCCAGCAGCCAGGCGCTAGCGGGAGGATCTTACAATGAGCAGTTCTTC; CDR3aa: CASSQALAGGSYNEQFF
abundance: few; d_gene: TRBD2; v_gene: TRBV20-1; j_gene: TRBJ2-7; CDR3nt: TGCAGTGCGGGGACTAGCGGGACCTACGAGCAGTACTTC; CDR3aa: CSAGTSGTYEQYF
abundance: few; d_gene: TRBD1; v_gene: TRBV5-1; j_gene: TRBJ2-1; CDR3nt: TGCGCCAGCAGCTTGACAGGGGCAGGTGAGCAGTTCTTC; CDR3aa: CASSLTGAGEQFF
abundance: many; d_gene: -; v_gene: TRBV7-7; j_gene: TRBJ2-2; CDR3nt: TGTGCCAGCAGCCCCCGGGGTGGCGGGGAGCTGTTTTTT; CDR3aa: CASSPRGGGELFF
abundance: -; d_gene: TRBD2; v_gene: TRBV27; j_gene: TRBJ2-7; CDR3nt: TGTGCCAGCAGTCCCTACGGACTAGCGGGAAGGACCTACGAGCAGTACTTC; CDR3aa: CASSPYGLAGRTYEQYF
abundance: -; d_gene: -; v_gene: TRBV7-9; j_gene: TRBJ1-1; CDR3nt: TGTGCCAGCAGCTTAGATCGGCACACTGAAGCTTTCTTT; CDR3aa: CASSLDRHTEAFF
abundance: few; d_gene: -; v_gene: TRBV7-2; j_gene: TRBJ2-1; CDR3nt: TGTGCCAGCAGCTTAGTTGGCAGGGGCTCCTACAATGAGCAGTTCTTC; CDR3aa: CASSLVGRGSYNEQFF
abundance: -; d_gene: -; v_gene: TRBV11-2; j_gene: TRBJ2-1; CDR3nt: TGTGCCAGCAGCTTAAGGGATACTGTAGCTGAGCAGTTCTTC; CDR3aa: CASSLRDTVAEQFF
abundance: -; d_gene: -; v_gene: TRBV18; j_gene: TRBJ2-1; CDR3nt: TGTGCCAGCTCACCCTCGGTGGAGTACAATGAGCAGTTCTTC; CDR3aa: CASSPSVEYNEQFF
abundance: -; d_gene: TRBD1; v_gene: TRBV29-1; j_gene: TRBJ1-2; CDR3nt: TGCAGCGTTGATTTCCGGGACAGGAATGGCTACACCTTC; CDR3aa: CSVDFRDRNGYTF
abundance: few; d_gene: -; v_gene: TRBV7-9; j_gene: TRBJ2-3; CDR3nt: TGTGCCAGCAGCCCTACGAACAGACGCACAGATACGCAGTATTTT; CDR3aa: CASSPTNRRTDTQYF
abundance: -; d_gene: TRBD2; v_gene: TRBV4-2; j_gene: TRBJ2-3; CDR3nt: TGTGCCAGCAGCCAAGGAAGGCTAGCGGGGTTCACAGATACGCAGTATTTT; CDR3aa: CASSQGRLAGFTDTQYF
abundance: -; d_gene: -; v_gene: TRBV7-9; j_gene: TRBJ1-2; CDR3nt: TGTGCCAGCAGCTCCTCAGGGGCAGACTATGGCTACACCTTC; CDR3aa: CASSSSGADYGYTF
abundance: -; d_gene: -; v_gene: TRBV6-5; j_gene: TRBJ1-1; CDR3nt: TGTGCCAGCCACGGGGAGAACACTGAAGCTTTCTTT; CDR3aa: CASHGENTEAFF
abundance: -; d_gene: TRBD1; v_gene: TRBV12-3/TRBV12-4; j_gene: TRBJ1-2; CDR3nt: TGTGCCAGCAGTCGGACAGGGGGCTGGTATGGCTACACCTTC; CDR3aa: CASSRTGGWYGYTF
abundance: -; d_gene: -; v_gene: TRBV29-1; j_gene: TRBJ2-1; CDR3nt: TGCAGCGCCATGCACCCAGTTTCTAATGAGCAGTTCTTC; CDR3aa: CSAMHPVSNEQFF
abundance: few; d_gene: -; v_gene: TRBV29-1; j_gene: TRBJ1-4; CDR3nt: TGCAGCATTCAGCAACCAACTAATGAAAAACTGTTTTTT; CDR3aa: CSIQQPTNEKLFF
abundance: -; d_gene: TRBD1; v_gene: TRBV6-5; j_gene: TRBJ1-3; CDR3nt: TGTGCCAGCCGTAGGGACAGTGTCAACACCATATATTTT; CDR3aa: CASRRDSVNTIYF
abundance: -; d_gene: TRBD2; v_gene: TRBV20-1; j_gene: TRBJ2-1; CDR3nt: TGCAGTGCTACCCAGACTAGCGGGGGAGCCAATGAGCAGTTCTTC; CDR3aa: CSATQTSGGANEQFF
abundance: few; d_gene: -; v_gene: TRBV6-5; j_gene: TRBJ2-2; CDR3nt: TGTGCCAGCAGTTACTCGACCCCCGGGGAGCTGTTTTTT; CDR3aa: CASSYSTPGELFF
abundance: few; d_gene: -; v_gene: TRBV7-9; j_gene: TRBJ2-6; CDR3nt: TGTGCCAGCAGTCTCTACTCTGGGGCCAACGTCCTGACTTTC; CDR3aa: CASSLYSGANVLTF
abundance: -; d_gene: TRBD2; v_gene: TRBV3-1; j_gene: TRBJ2-3; CDR3nt: TGTGCCAGCAGCCCCACTAGCGGGGGGAGCACAGATACGCAGTATTTT; CDR3aa: CASSPTSGGSTDTQYF
abundance: few; d_gene: -; v_gene: TRBV29-1; j_gene: TRBJ1-1; CDR3nt: TGCAGCGTCGGCAGGGCGAACACTGAAGCTTTCTTT; CDR3aa: CSVGRANTEAFF
abundance: few; d_gene: -; v_gene: TRBV12-3/TRBV12-4; j_gene: TRBJ2-4; CDR3nt: TGTGCCAGCATCGGACAGAAAAACATTCAGTACTTC; CDR3aa: CASIGQKNIQYF
abundance: few; d_gene: TRBD1; v_gene: TRBV25-1; j_gene: TRBJ1-2; CDR3nt: TGTGCCAGCAGTGAGACGGACAGGGGGCTTGGCTACACCTTC; CDR3aa: CASSETDRGLGYTF
abundance: few; d_gene: TRBD2; v_gene: TRBV5-1; j_gene: TRBJ2-1; CDR3nt: TGCGCCAGCAGCTCTATTAGCGGGAGTAGGGATGAGCAGTTCTTC; CDR3aa: CASSSISGSRDEQFF
abundance: few; d_gene: TRBD1; v_gene: TRBV9; j_gene: TRBJ2-2; CDR3nt: TGTGCCAGCAGCGCCCAAACAGGGGGGCCCGGGGAGCTGTTTTTT; CDR3aa: CASSAQTGGPGELFF
abundance: -; d_gene: -; v_gene: TRBV20-1; j_gene: TRBJ2-7; CDR3nt: TGCAGTGCTAGAGCTCCCCTACTAGTCCCGAGCTCCTACGAGCAGTACTTC; CDR3aa: CSARAPLLVPSSYEQYF